The T cell receptor (beta chain) described here comes from a study of shared clonotypes between healthy human individuals. Germline lookup yields CDR1 PRHDT and CDR2 FYEKMQ (reference sequence). V shed 0 bases and J 5 bases; nucleotides not matched to a gene: 12. The CDR3 is 18 residues long. Assay: immunoSEQ multiplex PCR; the TCRdb copy retains only in-frame clones and omits some. Altogether more than 2,000,000 clones are present, more than 80% being singletons, with the ten largest covering roughly 0.13%. The study enrolled healthy HIV-negative adults without recent acute infections or vaccinations as donors. Every donor, a Caucasian adult, lived in Nashville, Tennessee.

Source material: naive CD4+ T cells sorted from blood. Described subset: CD45RA+ positively selected. V usage is TRBV13 and J usage is TRBJ2-7, with 11 bases that match TRBD2. This TCR was sampled from a man younger than 30 in good health. CDR3 residues: CASSLGPPIAGGPHEQYF. The CDR3 coding sequence is TGTGCCAGCAGCTTAGGGCCCCCGATAGCGGGAGGGCCTCACGAGCAGTACTTC.